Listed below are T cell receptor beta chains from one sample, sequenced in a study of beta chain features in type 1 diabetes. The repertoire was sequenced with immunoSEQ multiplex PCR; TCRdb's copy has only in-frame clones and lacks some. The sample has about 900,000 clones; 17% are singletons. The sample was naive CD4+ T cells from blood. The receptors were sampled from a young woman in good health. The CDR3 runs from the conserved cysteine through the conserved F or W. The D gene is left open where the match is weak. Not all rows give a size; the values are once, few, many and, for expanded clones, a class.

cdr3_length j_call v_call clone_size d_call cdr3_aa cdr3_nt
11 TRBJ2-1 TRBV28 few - CASTTADEQFF TGTGCCAGCACCACCGCGGATGAGCAGTTCTTC
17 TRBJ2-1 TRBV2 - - CASSEPKGRSSYNEQFF TGTGCCAGCAGTGAACCGAAGGGGAGAAGCTCCTACAATGAGCAGTTCTTC
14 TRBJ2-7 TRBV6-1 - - CASAVASVSYEQYF TGTGCCAGCGCCGTAGCTTCTGTGTCCTACGAGCAGTACTTC
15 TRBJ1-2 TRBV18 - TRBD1 CASSLMEQGARGYTF TGTGCCAGCTCACTGATGGAACAGGGGGCTCGTGGCTACACCTTC
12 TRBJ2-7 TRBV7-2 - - CASSLNSYEQYF TGTGCCAGCAGCTTGAACTCCTACGAGCAGTACTTC
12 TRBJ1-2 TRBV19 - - CASQPTGYGYTF TGTGCCAGTCAACCGACAGGATATGGCTACACCTTC
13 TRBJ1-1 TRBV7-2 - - CASSLDLNTEAFF TGTGCCAGCAGCTTAGATCTGAACACTGAAGCTTTCTTT
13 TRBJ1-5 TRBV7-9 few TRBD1 CASSADRAQPQHF TGTGCCAGCAGCGCGGACAGGGCCCAGCCCCAGCATTTT
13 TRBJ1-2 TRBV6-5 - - CASSYSKTGGKTF TGTGCCAGCAGTTACTCGAAGACGGGAGGGAAAACCTTC
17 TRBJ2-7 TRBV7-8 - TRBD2 CASSLVILAGGLDEQYF TGTGCCAGCAGCCTCGTAATACTAGCGGGAGGGCTCGACGAGCAGTACTTC
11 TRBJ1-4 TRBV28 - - CASSLSEKLFF TGTGCCAGCAGTTTATCAGAAAAACTGTTTTTT
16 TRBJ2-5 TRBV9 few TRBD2 CASSASGRPYQETQYF TGTGCCAGCAGCGCCAGCGGGAGGCCTTACCAAGAGACCCAGTACTTC
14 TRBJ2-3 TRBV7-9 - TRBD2 CASSRLADPDTQYF TGTGCCAGCAGCAGACTAGCGGACCCAGATACGCAGTATTTT
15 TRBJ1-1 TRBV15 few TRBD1 CATSSPTGRNTEAFF TGTGCCACCAGCAGCCCGACAGGGCGGAACACTGAAGCTTTCTTT
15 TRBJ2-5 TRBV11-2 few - CASSLVGIRQETQYF TGTGCCAGCAGCTTAGTGGGAATTCGGCAAGAGACCCAGTACTTC
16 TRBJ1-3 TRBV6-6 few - CASSTETGLFGNTIYF TGTGCCAGCAGTACCGAGACCGGGCTCTTTGGAAACACCATATATTTT
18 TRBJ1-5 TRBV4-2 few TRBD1 CASSQDPSIGTVAKPQHF TGTGCCAGCAGCCAAGATCCGAGCATTGGGACAGTGGCAAAGCCCCAGCATTTT
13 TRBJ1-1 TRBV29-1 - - CSVDGSLNTEAFF TGCAGCGTTGATGGGTCCCTAAACACTGAAGCTTTCTTT
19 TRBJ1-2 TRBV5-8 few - CASSLSLIPFVGRDYGYTF TGTGCCAGCAGCTTGTCCCTTATTCCCTTTGTGGGGCGCGACTATGGCTACACCTTC
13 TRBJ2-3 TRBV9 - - CASSVSLADTQYF TGTGCCAGCAGCGTATCCCTGGCAGATACGCAGTATTTT
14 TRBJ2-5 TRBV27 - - CASSLSRGAETQYF TGTGCCAGCAGTTTATCTAGGGGAGCTGAGACCCAGTACTTC
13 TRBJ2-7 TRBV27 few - CASSFRRYYEQYF TGTGCCAGCAGTTTTCGGAGATACTACGAGCAGTACTTC
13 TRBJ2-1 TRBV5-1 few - CASSLATYNEQFF TGCGCCAGCAGCTTGGCCACCTACAATGAGCAGTTCTTC
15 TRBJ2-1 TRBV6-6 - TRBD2 CASSYAGAYENEQFF TGTGCCAGCAGTTACGCGGGAGCGTATGAAAATGAGCAGTTCTTC
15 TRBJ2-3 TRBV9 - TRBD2 CASSAGLAGVGTQYF TGTGCCAGCAGCGCGGGACTAGCGGGAGTCGGTACGCAGTATTTT
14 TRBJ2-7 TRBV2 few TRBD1 CASRATGVAYEQYF TGTGCCAGCAGAGCGACAGGGGTTGCCTACGAGCAGTACTTC
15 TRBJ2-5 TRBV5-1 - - CASSGGNGFSETQYF TGCGCCAGCAGCGGGGGGAACGGATTCAGCGAGACCCAGTACTTC
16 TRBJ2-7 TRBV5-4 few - CASSRGSWDQSYEQYF TGTGCCAGCAGCCGAGGGAGCTGGGACCAATCCTACGAGCAGTACTTC
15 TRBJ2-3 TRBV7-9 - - CASSLRGTSTDTQYF TGTGCCAGCAGCTTGAGGGGCACTAGCACAGATACGCAGTATTTT
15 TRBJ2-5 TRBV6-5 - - CASSYSRLLAQTQYF TGTGCCAGCAGTTACTCGAGACTCCTCGCCCAGACCCAGTACTTC
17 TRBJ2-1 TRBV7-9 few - CASSHSRWGSSYNEQFF TGTGCCAGCAGCCATTCCCGGTGGGGGAGCTCCTACAATGAGCAGTTCTTC
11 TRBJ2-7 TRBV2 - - CASNPIGEQYF TGTGCCAGCAATCCTATTGGCGAGCAGTACTTC
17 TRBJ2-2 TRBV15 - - CATSRDLVGPGTGELFF TGTGCCACCAGCAGAGATCTGGTGGGACCGGGAACCGGGGAGCTGTTTTTT
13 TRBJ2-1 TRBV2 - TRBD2 CASRGLAGNEQFF TGTGCCAGTCGGGGACTAGCGGGCAATGAGCAGTTCTTC
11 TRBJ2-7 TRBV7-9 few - CASRSGALEYF TGTGCCAGCAGGTCAGGAGCTTTGGAGTACTTC
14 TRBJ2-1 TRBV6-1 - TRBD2 CAAGTSTTGAEQFF TGTGCCGCCGGGACTAGCACTACAGGGGCTGAGCAGTTCTTC
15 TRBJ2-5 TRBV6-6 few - CASSYSSGQQGTQYF TGTGCCAGCAGTTACTCTTCAGGGCAGCAAGGGACCCAGTACTTC
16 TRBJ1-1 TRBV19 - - CASRDLSAGRDTEAFF TGTGCCAGTAGAGACCTCTCGGCAGGGCGGGACACTGAAGCTTTCTTT
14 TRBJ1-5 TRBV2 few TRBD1 CASNRDREYQPQHF TGTGCCAGCAACCGGGACAGGGAGTATCAGCCCCAGCATTTT
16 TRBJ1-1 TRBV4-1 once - CASSQDPPRGSTEAFF TGCGCCAGCAGCCAGGACCCACCCCGGGGCAGCACTGAAGCTTTCTTT
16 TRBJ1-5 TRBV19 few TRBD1 CASSMLWDRFNQPQHF TGTGCCAGTAGTATGCTCTGGGACAGGTTCAATCAGCCCCAGCATTTT
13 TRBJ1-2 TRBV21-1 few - CASSKPGGGGYTF TGTGCCAGCAGCAAACCTGGCGGGGGTGGCTACACCTTC
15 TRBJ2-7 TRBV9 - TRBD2 CASSTSGSLHYEQYF TGTGCCAGCAGCACTAGCGGGAGTCTACACTACGAGCAGTACTTC
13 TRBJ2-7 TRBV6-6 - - CASSPTGTYEQYF TGTGCCAGCAGTCCTACGGGCACCTACGAGCAGTACTTC
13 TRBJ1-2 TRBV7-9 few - CASSLVREGGYTF TGTGCCAGCAGCTTAGTCCGGGAAGGAGGCTACACCTTC
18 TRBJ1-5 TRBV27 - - CASSSEGGYGYSNQPQHF TGTGCCAGCAGTTCGGAGGGGGGCTACGGGTATAGCAATCAGCCCCAGCATTTT